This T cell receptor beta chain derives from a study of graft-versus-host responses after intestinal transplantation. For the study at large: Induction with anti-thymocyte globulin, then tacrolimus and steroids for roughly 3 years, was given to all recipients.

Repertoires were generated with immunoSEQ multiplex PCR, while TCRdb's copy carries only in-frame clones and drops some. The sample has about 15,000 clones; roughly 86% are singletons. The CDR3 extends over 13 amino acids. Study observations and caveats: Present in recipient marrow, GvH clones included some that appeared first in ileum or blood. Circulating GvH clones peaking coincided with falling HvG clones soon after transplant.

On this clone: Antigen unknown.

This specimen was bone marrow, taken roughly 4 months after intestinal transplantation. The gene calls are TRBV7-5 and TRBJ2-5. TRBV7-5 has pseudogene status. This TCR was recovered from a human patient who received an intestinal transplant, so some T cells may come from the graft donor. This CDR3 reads CVRSLNGQETQYF. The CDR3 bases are TGTGTCAGAAGCTTAAACGGACAAGAGACCCAGTACTTC.